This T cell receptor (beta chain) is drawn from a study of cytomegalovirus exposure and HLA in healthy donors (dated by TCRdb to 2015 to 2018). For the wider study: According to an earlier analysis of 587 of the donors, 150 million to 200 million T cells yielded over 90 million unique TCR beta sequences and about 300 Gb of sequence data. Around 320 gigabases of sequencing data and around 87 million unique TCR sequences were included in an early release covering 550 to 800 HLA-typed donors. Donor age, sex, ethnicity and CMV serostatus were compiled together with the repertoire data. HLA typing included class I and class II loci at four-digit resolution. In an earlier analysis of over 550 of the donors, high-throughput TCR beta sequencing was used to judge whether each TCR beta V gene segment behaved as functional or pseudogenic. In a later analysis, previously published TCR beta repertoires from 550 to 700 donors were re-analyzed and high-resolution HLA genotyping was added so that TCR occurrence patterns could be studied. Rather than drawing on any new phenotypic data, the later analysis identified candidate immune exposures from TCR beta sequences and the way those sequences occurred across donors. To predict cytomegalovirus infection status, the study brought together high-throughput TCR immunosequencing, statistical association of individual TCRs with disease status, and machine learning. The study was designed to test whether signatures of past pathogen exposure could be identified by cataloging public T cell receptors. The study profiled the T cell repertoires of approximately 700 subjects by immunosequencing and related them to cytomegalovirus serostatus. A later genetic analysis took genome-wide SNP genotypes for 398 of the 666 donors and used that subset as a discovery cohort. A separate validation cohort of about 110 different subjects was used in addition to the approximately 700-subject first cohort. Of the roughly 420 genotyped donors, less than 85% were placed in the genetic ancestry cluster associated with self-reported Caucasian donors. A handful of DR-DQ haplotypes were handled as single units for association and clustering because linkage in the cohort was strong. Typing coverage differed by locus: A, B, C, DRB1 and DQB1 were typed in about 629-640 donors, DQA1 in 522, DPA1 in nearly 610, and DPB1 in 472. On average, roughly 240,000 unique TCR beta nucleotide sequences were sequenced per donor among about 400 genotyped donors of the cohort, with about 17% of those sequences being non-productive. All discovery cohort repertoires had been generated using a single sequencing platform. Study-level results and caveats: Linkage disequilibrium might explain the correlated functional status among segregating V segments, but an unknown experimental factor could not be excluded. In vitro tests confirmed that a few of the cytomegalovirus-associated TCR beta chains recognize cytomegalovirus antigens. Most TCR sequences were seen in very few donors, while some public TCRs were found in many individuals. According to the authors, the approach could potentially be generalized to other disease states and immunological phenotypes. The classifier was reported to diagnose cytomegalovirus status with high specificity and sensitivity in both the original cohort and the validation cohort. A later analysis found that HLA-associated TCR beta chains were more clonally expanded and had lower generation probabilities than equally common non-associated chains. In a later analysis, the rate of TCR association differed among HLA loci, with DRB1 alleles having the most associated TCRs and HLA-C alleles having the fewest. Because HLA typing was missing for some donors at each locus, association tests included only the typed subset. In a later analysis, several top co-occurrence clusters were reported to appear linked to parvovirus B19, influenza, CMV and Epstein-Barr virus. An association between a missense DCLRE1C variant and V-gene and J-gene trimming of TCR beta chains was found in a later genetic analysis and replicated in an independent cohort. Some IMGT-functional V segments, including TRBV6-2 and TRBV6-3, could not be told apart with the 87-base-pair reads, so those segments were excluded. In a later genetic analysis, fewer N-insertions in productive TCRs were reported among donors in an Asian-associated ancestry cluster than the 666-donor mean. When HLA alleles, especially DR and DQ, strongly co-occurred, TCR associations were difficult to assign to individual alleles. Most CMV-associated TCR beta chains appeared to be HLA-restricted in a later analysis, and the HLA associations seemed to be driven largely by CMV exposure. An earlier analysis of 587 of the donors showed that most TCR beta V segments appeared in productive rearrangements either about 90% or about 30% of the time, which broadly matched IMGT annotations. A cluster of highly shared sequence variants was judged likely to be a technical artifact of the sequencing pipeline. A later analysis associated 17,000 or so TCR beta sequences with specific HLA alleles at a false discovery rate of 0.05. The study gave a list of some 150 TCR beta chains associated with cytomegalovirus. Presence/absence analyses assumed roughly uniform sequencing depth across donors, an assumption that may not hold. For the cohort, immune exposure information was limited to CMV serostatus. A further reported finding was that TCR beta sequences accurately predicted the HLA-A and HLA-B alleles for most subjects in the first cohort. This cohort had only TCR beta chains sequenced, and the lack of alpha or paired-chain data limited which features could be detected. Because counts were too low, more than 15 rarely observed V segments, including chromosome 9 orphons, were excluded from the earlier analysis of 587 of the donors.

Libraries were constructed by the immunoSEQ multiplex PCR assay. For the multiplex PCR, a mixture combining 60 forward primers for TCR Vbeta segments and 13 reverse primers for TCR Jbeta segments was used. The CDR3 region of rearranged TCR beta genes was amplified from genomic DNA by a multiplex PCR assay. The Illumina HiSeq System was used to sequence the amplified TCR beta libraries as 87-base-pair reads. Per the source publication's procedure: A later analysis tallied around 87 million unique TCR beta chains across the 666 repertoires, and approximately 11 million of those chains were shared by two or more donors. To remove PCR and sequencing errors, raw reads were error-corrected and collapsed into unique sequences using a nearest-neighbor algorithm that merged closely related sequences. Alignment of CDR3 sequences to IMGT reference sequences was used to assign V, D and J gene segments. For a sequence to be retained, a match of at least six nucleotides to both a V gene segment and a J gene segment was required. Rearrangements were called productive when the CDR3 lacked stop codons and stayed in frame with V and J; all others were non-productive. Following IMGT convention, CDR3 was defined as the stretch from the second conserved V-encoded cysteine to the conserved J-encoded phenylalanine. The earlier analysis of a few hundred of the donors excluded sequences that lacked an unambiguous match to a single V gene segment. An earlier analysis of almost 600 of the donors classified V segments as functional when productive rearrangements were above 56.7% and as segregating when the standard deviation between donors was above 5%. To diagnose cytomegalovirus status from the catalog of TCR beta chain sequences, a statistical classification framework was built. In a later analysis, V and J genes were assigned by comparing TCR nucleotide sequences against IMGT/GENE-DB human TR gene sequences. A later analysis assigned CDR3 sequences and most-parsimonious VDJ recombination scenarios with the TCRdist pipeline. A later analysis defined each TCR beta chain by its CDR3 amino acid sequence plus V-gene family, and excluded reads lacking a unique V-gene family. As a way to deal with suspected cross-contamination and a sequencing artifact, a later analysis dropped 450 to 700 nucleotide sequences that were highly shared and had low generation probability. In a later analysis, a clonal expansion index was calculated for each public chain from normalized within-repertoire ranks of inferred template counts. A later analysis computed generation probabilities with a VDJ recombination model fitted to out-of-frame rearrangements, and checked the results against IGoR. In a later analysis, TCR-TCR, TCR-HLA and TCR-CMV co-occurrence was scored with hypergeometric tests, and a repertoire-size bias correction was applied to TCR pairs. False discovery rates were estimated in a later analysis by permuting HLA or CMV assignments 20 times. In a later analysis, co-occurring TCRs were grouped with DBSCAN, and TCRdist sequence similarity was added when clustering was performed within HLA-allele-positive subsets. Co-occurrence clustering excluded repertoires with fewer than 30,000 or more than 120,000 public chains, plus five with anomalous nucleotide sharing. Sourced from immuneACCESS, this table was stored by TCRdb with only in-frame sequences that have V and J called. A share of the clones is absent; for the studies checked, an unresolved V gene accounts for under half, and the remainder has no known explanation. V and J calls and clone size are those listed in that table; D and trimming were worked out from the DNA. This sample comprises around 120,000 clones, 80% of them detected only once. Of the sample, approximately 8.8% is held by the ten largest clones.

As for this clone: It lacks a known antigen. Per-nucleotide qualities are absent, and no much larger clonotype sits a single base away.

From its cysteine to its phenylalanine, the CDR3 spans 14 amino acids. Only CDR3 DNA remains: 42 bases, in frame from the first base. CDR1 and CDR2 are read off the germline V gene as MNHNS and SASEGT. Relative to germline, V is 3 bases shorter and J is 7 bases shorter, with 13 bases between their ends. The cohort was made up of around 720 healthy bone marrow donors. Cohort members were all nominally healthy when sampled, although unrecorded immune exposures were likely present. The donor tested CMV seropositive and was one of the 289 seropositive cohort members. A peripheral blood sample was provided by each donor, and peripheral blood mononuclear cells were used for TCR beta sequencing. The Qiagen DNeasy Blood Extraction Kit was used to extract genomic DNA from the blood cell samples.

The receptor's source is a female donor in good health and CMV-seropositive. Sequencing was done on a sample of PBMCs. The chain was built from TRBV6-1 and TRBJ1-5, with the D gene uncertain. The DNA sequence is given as TGTGCCAGCAGTGACGCCCTATTGAGGCAGCCCCAGCATTTT. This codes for CASSDALLRQPQHF.